These 15 T cell receptor beta chains originate from one sample sequenced in a study of blood T cell repertoires in COVID-19. Assay used: immunoSEQ multiplex PCR; TCRdb lists only in-frame clones, some missing. The table includes about 54,000 clones, around 81% detected once. The material sequenced was peripheral blood. These receptor sequences come from a woman aged 55-69 years with acute or convalescent COVID-19.

This rearrangement joins TRBV20-1 to TRBJ2-5, with TRBD2 matching 8 bases. CDR1 DFQATT and CDR2 SNEGSKA come from the germline V gene (reference sequence). The CDR3 spans 14 residues. V shed 3 bases and J 0 bases; nucleotides not matched to a gene: 3. CDR3 nucleotides: TGCAGTGCTAGTAGCGGGGTAGACCAAGAGACCCAGTACTTC. It yields the protein CSASSGVDQETQYF.

V usage is TRBV6-2 or TRBV6-3 and J usage is TRBJ1-2; D perhaps matches TRBD1 (6 bases). Trimming took off 2 bases at V and 3 bases at J, with 16 bases between the two ends. This CDR3 comprises 16 residues. Per the germline V gene, CDR1 is MNHEY and CDR2 is SVGEGT. This chain's CDR3 is CASSYRRDRLDYGYTF. CDR3 DNA sequence: TGTGCCAGCAGTTACCGAAGAGACAGGTTGGACTATGGCTACACCTTC.

This chain uses TRBV15 with TRBJ2-7; TRBD2 is a possible D gene (6 bases). The ends were cut back, 0 bases at V and 1 base at J, with 10 bases in the middle. CDR1 and CDR2 (germline): LNHNV, YYDKDF (reference sequence). This CDR3 comprises 15 residues. This CDR3 reads CATSRDGGGSYEQYF. The CDR3 nucleotides are TGTGCCACCAGCAGAGATGGTGGGGGGTCCTACGAGCAGTACTTC.

The V call is TRBV14, the J call TRBJ1-1; the match to TRBD1 covers 8 bases. The CDR3 runs to 15 residues. Germline assignment: CDR1 SGHDN and CDR2 FVKESK. V lost 4 bases, J lost 1 base, and 5 bases stayed unmatched. CDR3 sequence: CASSRTGTGNTEAFF. The CDR3 nucleotides are TGTGCCAGCAGCCGAACCGGGACAGGGAACACTGAAGCTTTCTTT.

The chain is built from TRBV2 and TRBJ2-2, with TRBD2 matching over 11 bases. Per the germline V gene, CDR1 is SNHLY and CDR2 is FYNNEI. The CDR3 runs to 19 residues. V shed 7 bases and J 1 base; nucleotides not matched to a gene: 14. The CDR3 DNA follows: TGTGCCAGCACCACGACTAGCGGGATGGGTTTAGGGAACACCGGGGAGCTGTTTTTT. This sequence encodes CASTTTSGMGLGNTGELFF. The whole variable domain, filled in from reference TRBV2 and TRBJ2-2, reads EPEVTQTPSHQVTQMGQEVILRCVPISNHLYFYWYRQILGQKVEFLVSFYNNEISEKSEIFDDQFSVERPDGSNFTLKIRSTKLEDSAMYFCASTTTSGMGLGNTGELFFGEGSRLTVL.

The chain combines TRBV10-3 with TRBJ1-2, with D maybe TRBD1 (5 bases). Germline CDR1 and CDR2: ENHRY and SYGVKD. The CDR3 length is 11 residues. V lost 10 bases, J lost 4 bases, and 10 bases lay in between. CDR3 in amino acids: CATQDSYGYTF. The CDR3 DNA follows: TGTGCCACCCAAGACAGCTATGGCTACACCTTC.

V usage is TRBV19 and J usage is TRBJ1-1, with D unresolved. Between the trimmed V and J ends, which lost 1 base and 1 base, there was a span of 7 bases. Germline assignment: CDR1 LNHDA and CDR2 SQIVND (reference sequence). This CDR3 region has 14 residues. The DNA of the CDR3 is TGTGCCAGTAGTATAGGTGAAGCGAACACTGAAGCTTTCTTT. It encodes CASSIGEANTEAFF.

V and J are TRBV29-1 and TRBJ2-2, with 7 nucleotides matching TRBD2. The length of the CDR3 is 13 residues. Per germline, CDR1 SQVTM and CDR2 ANQGSEA. Trimming took 1 base from V and 6 from J; bases not matched to a gene: 2. CDR3 in DNA: TGCAGCGTTGAAGTACTAGCGTCCGGGGAGCTGTTTTTT. It encodes CSVEVLASGELFF.

The chain carries TRBV30 and TRBJ1-2, with 7 nucleotides matching TRBD1. V trimming: 1 base; J trimming: 4 bases; junction bases outside the gene matches: 0. The CDR3 is made up of 12 amino acids. Germline lookup yields CDR1 GTSNPN and CDR2 SVGIG (reference sequence). CDR3: CAWSAGGYGYTF. CDR3 DNA: TGTGCCTGGAGTGCAGGGGGCTATGGCTACACCTTC.

This chain joins TRBV3-1 (or the pseudogene TRBV3-2) and TRBJ1-1; 7 bases are a match to TRBD1. CDR3 length equals 14 residues. CDR1 LGHDT and CDR2 YNNKEL come from the germline V gene (reference sequence). J was trimmed by 0 bases and V by 8 bases; bases with no gene match: 6. CDR3 in amino acids: CASVLTGMNTEAFF. In DNA, the CDR3 is TGTGCCAGCGTTCTGACAGGGATGAACACTGAAGCTTTCTTT.

This clone has only one observation. This chain uses TRBV5-4 with TRBJ1-4; D remains unclear. The CDR3 loop spans 16 amino acids. V shed 3 bases and J shed 0 bases, with 12 bases lying between them. The V gene's germline CDR1 is SGHNT and CDR2 YYREEE (reference sequence). CDR3 DNA sequence: TGTGCCAGCAGCTCTCTGGGCGTGTCAACTAATGAAAAACTGTTTTTT. This sequence encodes CASSSLGVSTNEKLFF.

The chain has TRBV7-2 and TRBJ1-4; 12 bases map to TRBD1. CDR1 is SGHTA, CDR2 FQGNSA, per germline. CDR3 length: 16 residues. V lost 2 bases, J lost 10 bases, and 8 bases stayed unmatched. CDR3 amino acids: CASSLLPGQGAGKLFF. DNA of the CDR3: TGTGCCAGCAGCTTACTCCCGGGACAGGGGGCAGGAAAACTGTTTTTT.

The gene calls are TRBV6-5 and TRBJ2-7, with a tentative D call TRBD1 (6 bases). V was pared by 7 bases and J by 7 bases, with 14 bases between. Germline V gives CDR1 MNHEY, CDR2 SVGAGI. The CDR3 loop spans 12 amino acids. CDR3 sequence reads: CASKAGVREQYF. In nucleotides, the CDR3 is TGTGCCAGCAAAGCAGGGGTCCGGGAGCAGTACTTC.

The chain combines TRBV27 with TRBJ2-3; 11 positions agree with TRBD2. Germline CDR1 reads MNHEY; CDR2 reads SMNVEV (reference sequence). The CDR3 has 18 amino acids. Unmatched junction bases numbered 9, after V lost 3 bases and J lost 1 base. Here the CDR3 reads CASSFRLAGGPRTDTQYF. The CDR3 bases are TGTGCCAGCAGTTTTAGGTTAGCGGGAGGGCCCCGCACAGATACGCAGTATTTT.

The chain recombines TRBV4-2 with TRBJ2-1; TRBD1 might be the D (6 bases). V was clipped by 0 bases and J by 10 bases, with 13 bases between them. Germline CDR1 reads LGHNA; CDR2 reads YNFKEQ. The CDR3 length is 14 residues. This CDR3 is CASSQEGGLGEQFF. CDR3 in DNA: TGTGCCAGCAGCCAAGAAGGGGGATTGGGCGAGCAGTTCTTC.